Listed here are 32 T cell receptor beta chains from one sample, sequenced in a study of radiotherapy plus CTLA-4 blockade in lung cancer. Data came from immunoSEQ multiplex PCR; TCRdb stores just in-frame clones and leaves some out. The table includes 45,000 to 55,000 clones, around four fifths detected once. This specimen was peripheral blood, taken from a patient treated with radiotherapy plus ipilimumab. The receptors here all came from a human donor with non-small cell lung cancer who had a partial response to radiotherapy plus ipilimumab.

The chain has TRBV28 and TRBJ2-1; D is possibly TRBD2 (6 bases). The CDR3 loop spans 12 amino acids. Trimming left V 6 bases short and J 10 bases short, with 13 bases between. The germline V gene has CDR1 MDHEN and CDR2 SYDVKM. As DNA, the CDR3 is TGTGCCAGCAGCTCACGGGGGTGGGAGCAGTTCTTC. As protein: CASSSRGWEQFF. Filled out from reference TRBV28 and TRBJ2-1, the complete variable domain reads DVKVTQSSRYLVKRTGEKVFLECVQDMDHENMFWYRQDPGLGLRLIYFSYDVKMKEKGDIPEGYSVSREKKERFSLILESASTNQTSMYLCASSSRGWEQFFGPGTRLTVL.

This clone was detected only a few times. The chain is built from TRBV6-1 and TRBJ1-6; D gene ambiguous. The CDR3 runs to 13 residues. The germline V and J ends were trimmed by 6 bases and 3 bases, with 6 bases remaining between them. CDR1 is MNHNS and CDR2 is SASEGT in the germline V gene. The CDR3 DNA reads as TGTGCCAGCAGGGCCAGCTATAATTCACCCCTCCACTTT. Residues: CASRASYNSPLHF.

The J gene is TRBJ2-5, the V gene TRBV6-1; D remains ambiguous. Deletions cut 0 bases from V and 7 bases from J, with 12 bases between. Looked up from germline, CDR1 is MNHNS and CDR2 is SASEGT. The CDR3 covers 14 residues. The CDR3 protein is CASSEAHQLGTQYF. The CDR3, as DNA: TGTGCCAGCAGTGAAGCGCATCAACTCGGGACCCAGTACTTC.

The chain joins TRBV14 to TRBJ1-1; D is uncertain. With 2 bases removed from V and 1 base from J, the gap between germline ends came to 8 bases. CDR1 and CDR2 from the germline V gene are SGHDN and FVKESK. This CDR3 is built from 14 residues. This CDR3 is CASSQRAGNTEAFF. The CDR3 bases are TGTGCCAGCAGCCAAAGGGCGGGGAACACTGAAGCTTTCTTT.

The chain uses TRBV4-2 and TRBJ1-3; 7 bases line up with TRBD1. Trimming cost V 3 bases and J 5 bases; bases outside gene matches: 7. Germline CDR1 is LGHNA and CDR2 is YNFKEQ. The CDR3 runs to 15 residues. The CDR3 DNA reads TGTGCCAGCAGCCACCTAAGGGGGCTTAGAAACACCATATATTTT. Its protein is CASSHLRGLRNTIYF.

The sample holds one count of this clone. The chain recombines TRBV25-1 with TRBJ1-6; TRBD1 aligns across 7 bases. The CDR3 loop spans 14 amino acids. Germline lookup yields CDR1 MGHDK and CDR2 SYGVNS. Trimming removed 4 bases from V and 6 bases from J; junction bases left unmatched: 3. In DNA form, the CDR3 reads TGTGCCAGCAGTGCCGGGACAGCTAATTCACCCCTCCACTTT. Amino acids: CASSAGTANSPLHF.

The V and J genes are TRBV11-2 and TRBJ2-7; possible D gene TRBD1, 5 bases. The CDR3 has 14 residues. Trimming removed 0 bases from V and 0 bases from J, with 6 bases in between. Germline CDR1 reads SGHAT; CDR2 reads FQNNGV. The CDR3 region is CASSLETVSYEQYF. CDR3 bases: TGTGCCAGCAGCTTAGAGACAGTCTCCTACGAGCAGTACTTC.

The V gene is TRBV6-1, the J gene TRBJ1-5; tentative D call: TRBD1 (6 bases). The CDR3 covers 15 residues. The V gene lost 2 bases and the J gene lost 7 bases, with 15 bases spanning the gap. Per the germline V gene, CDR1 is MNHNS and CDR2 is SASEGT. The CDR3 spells CASSETATGNQPQHF. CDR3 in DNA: TGTGCCAGCAGTGAAACAGCTACAGGGAACCAGCCCCAGCATTTT.

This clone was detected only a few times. In nucleotides, the CDR3 is TGTGCCAGCAGCTTGGATGGGGGGGGCATGAACACTGAAGCTTTCTTT. As protein: CASSLDGGGMNTEAFF. The genes are TRBV5-6 and TRBJ1-1, with a tentative D call TRBD1 (6 bases). The CDR3 has 16 residues. V lost 0 bases and J 0 bases, leaving 12 bases between the germline ends. Germline V gives CDR1 SGHDT, CDR2 YYEEEE.

The DNA for the CDR3 is TGTGCCAGTAGTATAGTCCCGACAGGGGATCAGCCCCAGCATTTT. It specifies CASSIVPTGDQPQHF. V gene TRBV19 combines with J gene TRBJ1-5; 8 bases fit TRBD1. J lost 5 bases, V lost 1 base, and 4 bases had no gene match. Germline V gives CDR1 LNHDA, CDR2 SQIVND (reference sequence). The CDR3 is 15 amino acids.

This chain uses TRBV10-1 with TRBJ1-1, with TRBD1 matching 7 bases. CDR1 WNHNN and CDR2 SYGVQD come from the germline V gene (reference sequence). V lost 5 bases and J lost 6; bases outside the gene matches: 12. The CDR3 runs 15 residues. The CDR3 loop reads CASSFQDRQRAEAFF. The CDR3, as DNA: TGCGCCAGCAGTTTCCAGGACAGGCAGAGGGCTGAAGCTTTCTTT.

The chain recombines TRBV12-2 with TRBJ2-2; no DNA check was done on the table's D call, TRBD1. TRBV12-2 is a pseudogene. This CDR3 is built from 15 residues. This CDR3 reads CASRRDRSSTGELFF. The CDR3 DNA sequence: TGTGCAAGTCGCCGGGACAGGTCTTCGACCGGGGAGCTGTTTTTT.

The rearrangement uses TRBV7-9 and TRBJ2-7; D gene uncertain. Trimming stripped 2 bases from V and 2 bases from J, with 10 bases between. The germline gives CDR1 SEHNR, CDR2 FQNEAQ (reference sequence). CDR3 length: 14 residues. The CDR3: CASSLMSGPYEQYF. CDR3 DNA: TGTGCCAGCAGCTTAATGTCTGGCCCCTACGAGCAGTACTTC.

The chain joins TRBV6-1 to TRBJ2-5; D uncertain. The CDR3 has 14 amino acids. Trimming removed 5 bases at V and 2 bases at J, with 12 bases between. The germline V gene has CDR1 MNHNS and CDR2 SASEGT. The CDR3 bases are TGTGCCAGCAGTAAGTACGGTGCTCAAGAGACCCAGTACTTC. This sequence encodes CASSKYGAQETQYF.

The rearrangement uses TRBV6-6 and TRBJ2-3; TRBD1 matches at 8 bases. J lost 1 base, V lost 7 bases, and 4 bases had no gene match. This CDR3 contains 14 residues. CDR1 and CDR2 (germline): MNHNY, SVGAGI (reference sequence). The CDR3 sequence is CASNQGAGTDTQYF. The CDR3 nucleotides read TGTGCCAGCAACCAGGGGGCGGGCACAGATACGCAGTATTTT.

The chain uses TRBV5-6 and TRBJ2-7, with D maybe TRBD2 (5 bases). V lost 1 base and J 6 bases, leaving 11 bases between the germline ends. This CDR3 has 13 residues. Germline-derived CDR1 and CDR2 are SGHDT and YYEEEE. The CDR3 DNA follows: TGTGCCAGCAGCTTGCCCGACGGAGGCGAGCAGTACTTC. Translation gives CASSLPDGGEQYF.

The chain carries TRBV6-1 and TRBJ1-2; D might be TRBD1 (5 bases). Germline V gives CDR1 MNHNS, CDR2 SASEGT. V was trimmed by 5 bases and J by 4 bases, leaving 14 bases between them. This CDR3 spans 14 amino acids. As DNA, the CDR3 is TGTGCCAGCAGTCAACCCAGGGCGCGCTATGGCTACACCTTC. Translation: CASSQPRARYGYTF.

CDR3 DNA sequence: TGCGCCAGCAGCCTGACAGCAGCCCGAAACACCATATATTTT. As protein: CASSLTAARNTIYF. This sequence joins TRBV5-1 and TRBJ1-3; D is perhaps TRBD1 (5 bases). In germline, CDR1 is SGHRS, CDR2 YFSETQ. The CDR3 sequence is 14 residues long. The ends were cut back, 4 bases at V and 5 bases at J, with 13 bases in the middle.

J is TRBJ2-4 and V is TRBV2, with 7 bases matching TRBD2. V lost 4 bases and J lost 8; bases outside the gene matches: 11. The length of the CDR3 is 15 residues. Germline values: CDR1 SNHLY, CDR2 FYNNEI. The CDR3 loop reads CASSAGSAGEDIQYF. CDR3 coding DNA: TGTGCCAGCAGTGCCGGGAGCGCGGGGGAGGACATTCAGTACTTC. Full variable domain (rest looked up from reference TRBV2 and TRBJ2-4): EPEVTQTPSHQVTQMGQEVILRCVPISNHLYFYWYRQILGQKVEFLVSFYNNEISEKSEIFDDQFSVERPDGSNFTLKIRSTKLEDSAMYFCASSAGSAGEDIQYFGAGTRLSVL.

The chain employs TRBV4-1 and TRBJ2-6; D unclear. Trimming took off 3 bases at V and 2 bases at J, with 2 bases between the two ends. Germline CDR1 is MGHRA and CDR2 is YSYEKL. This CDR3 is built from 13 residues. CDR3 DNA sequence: TGCGCCAGCAGCCACGCTGGGGCCAACGTCCTGACTTTC. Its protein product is CASSHAGANVLTF.

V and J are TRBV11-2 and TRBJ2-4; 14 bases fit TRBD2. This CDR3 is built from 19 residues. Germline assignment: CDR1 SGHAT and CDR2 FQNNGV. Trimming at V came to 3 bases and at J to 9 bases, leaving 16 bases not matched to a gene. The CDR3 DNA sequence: TGTGCCAGCAGCTTGAGGGATCTAATGACTAGCGGGGGGGCCAGCATTCAGTACTTC. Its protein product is CASSLRDLMTSGGASIQYF. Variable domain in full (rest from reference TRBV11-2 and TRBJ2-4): EAGVAQSPRYKIIEKRQSVAFWCNPISGHATLYWYQQILGQGPKLLIQFQNNGVVDDSQLPKDRFSAERLKGVDSTLKIQPAKLEDSAVYLCASSLRDLMTSGGASIQYFGAGTRLSVL.

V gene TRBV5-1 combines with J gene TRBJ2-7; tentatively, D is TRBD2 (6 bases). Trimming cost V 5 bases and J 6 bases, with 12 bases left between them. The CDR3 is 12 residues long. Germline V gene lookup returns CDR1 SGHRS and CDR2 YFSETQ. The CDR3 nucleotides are TGCGCCAGCAGGGGAGGTATCGGCGAGCAGTACTTC. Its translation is CASRGGIGEQYF. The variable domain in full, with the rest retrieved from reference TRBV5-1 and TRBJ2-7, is KAGVTQTPRYLIKTRGQQVTLSCSPISGHRSVSWYQQTPGQGLQFLFEYFSETQRNKGNFPGRFSGRQFSNSRSEMNVSTLELGDSALYLCASRGGIGEQYFGPGTRLTVT.

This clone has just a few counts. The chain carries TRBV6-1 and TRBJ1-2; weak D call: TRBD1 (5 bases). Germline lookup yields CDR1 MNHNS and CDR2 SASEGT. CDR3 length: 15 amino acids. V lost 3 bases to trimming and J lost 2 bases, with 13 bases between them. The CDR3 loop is CASSDLSPGNYGYTF. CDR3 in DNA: TGTGCCAGCAGTGACCTTAGCCCAGGGAACTATGGCTACACCTTC.

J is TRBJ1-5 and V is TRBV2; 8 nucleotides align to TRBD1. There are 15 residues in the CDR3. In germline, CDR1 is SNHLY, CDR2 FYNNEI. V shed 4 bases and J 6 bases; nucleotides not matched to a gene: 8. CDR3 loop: CASSVSQGGSQPQHF. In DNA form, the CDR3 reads TGTGCCAGCAGTGTTTCACAGGGGGGCAGTCAGCCCCAGCATTTT.

The DNA of the CDR3 is TGTGCCAGCAGCCCCGACGGGGGGGTGAGTGAGCAGTTCTTC. Translating it yields CASSPDGGVSEQFF. The rearrangement joins TRBV5-5 to TRBJ2-1; 8 bases are shared with TRBD2. Germline V gives CDR1 SGHKS, CDR2 YYEKEE (reference sequence). The V and J ends lost 4 bases and 9 bases, in that order; junction bases with no gene match: 9. The CDR3 loop spans 14 amino acids.

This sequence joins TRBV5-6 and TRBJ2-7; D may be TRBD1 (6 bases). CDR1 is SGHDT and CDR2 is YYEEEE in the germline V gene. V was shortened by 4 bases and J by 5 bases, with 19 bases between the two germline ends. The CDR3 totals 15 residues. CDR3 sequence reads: CASSRGGQGIHEQYF. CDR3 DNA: TGTGCCAGCAGCCGTGGTGGGCAGGGGATCCACGAGCAGTACTTC.

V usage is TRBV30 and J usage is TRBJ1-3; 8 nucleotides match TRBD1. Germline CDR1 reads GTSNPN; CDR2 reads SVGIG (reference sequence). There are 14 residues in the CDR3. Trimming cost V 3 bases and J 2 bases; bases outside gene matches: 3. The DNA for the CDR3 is TGTGCCTGGAGGTCACAGGGGGCTGGAAACACCATATATTTT. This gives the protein CAWRSQGAGNTIYF.

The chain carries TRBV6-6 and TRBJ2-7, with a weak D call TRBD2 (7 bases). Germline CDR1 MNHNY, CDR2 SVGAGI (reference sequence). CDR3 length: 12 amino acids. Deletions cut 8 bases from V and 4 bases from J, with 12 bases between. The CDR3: CASGGGGYEQYF. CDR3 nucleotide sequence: TGTGCCAGCGGGGGAGGGGGTTACGAGCAGTACTTC.

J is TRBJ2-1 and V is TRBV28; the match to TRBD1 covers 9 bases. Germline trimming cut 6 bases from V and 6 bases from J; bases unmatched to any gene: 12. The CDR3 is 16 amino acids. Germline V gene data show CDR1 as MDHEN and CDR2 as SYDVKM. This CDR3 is CASRPFGQGSLNEQFF. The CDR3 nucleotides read TGTGCCAGCAGACCCTTTGGACAGGGGTCTCTCAATGAGCAGTTCTTC.

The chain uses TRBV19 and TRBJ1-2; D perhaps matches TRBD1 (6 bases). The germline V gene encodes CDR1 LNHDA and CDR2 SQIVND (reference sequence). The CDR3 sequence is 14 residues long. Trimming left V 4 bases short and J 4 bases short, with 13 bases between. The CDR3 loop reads CASSTSGHRYGYTF. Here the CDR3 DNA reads TGTGCCAGTAGTACCTCGGGACACCGCTATGGCTACACCTTC.

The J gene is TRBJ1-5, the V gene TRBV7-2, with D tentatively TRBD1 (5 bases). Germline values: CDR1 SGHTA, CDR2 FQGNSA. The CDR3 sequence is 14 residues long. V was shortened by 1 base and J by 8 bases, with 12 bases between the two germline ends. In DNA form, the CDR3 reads TGTGCCAGCAGCTTAGTGTCCGGGGGGGAGCCCCAGCATTTT. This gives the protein CASSLVSGGEPQHF.

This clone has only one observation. CDR3 DNA: TGTGCCAGCAGCCAGGATGGAAACTATGGCTACACCTTC. It is translated as CASSQDGNYGYTF. The V gene is TRBV7-9, the J gene TRBJ1-2; no clear D gene. V gave up 5 bases and J gave up 2 bases, with 9 bases separating them. The length of the CDR3 is 13 residues. Germline V gene data show CDR1 as SEHNR and CDR2 as FQNEAQ (reference sequence).